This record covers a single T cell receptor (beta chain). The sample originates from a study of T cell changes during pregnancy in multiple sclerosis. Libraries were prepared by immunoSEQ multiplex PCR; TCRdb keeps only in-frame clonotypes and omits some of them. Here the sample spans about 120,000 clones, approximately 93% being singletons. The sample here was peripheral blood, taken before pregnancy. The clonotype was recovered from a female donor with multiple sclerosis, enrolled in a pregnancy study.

The CDR3 DNA follows: TGCGCCAGCAGCTTGGGACAGGACACTGAAGCTTTCTTT. This gives the protein CASSLGQDTEAFF. The V call is TRBV5-1, the J call TRBJ1-1; D may be TRBD1 (6 bases). The CDR3 is made up of 13 amino acids. Per the germline V gene, CDR1 is SGHRS and CDR2 is YFSETQ. Between the trimmed V and J ends, which lost 0 bases and 3 bases, there was a span of 6 bases.